These 22 T cell receptor beta chains share one sample of origin, sequenced in a study of blood T cell repertoires in COVID-19. The method was immunoSEQ multiplex PCR; TCRdb's version includes in-frame clones alone and lacks a portion of them. Seen here are 250,000 or so clones, approximately 80% observed once, and the top ten hold roughly 4.7%. Source material: peripheral blood. The origin of the receptors is a woman in her seventies with acute or convalescent COVID-19.

The V gene is TRBV3-1 (or the pseudogene TRBV3-2), the J gene TRBJ2-2; D is ambiguous. This CDR3 has 13 residues. Looked up from germline, CDR1 is LGHDT and CDR2 is YNNKEL (reference sequence). V lost 2 bases and J 8 bases, leaving 9 bases between the germline ends. For the CDR3, the DNA is TGTGCCAGCAGCCAACCCAGCGTAGGGGAGCTGTTTTTT. It codes for CASSQPSVGELFF.

This sequence joins TRBV6-5 and TRBJ1-5; possibly TRBD1 for D (6 bases). The germline CDR1 and CDR2 sequences are MNHEY and SVGAGI. This CDR3 has 13 residues. V shed 5 bases and J shed 7 bases, with 12 bases lying between them. The chain's CDR3 is CASSQQGGQPQHF. CDR3 nucleotide sequence: TGTGCCAGCAGTCAACAGGGTGGGCAGCCCCAGCATTTT.

This chain uses TRBV6-1 with TRBJ1-2, with D possibly being TRBD1 (6 bases). CDR1 and CDR2 (germline): MNHNS, SASEGT. This CDR3 spans 15 amino acids. Trimming stripped 1 base from V and 6 bases from J, with 15 bases between. The DNA of the CDR3 is TGTGCCAGCAGTGAAGGGGTACAGGGATTTGATGGCTACACCTTC. Amino acid sequence: CASSEGVQGFDGYTF.

This clone was seen only a few times. The chain recombines TRBV6-5 with TRBJ2-5; the match to TRBD2 covers 9 bases. CDR1 MNHEY and CDR2 SVGAGI come from the germline V gene. This CDR3 has 14 residues. After removal of 4 bases from V and 5 bases from J, the junction contained 5 bases not matched to a gene. In DNA form, the CDR3 reads TGTGCCAGCAGTTGGCGGGGGGGAGGTGAGACCCAGTACTTC. Its translation is CASSWRGGGETQYF.

The J gene is TRBJ2-7, the V gene TRBV2, with TRBD2 as a possible D gene (5 bases). V lost 5 bases and J 7 bases, leaving 9 bases between the germline ends. The CDR3 is 11 residues long. Germline V gene sequence: CDR1 SNHLY, CDR2 FYNNEI. CDR3 sequence (DNA): TGTGCCAGCAGTACTAGGCGTGAGCAGTACTTC. Residues: CASSTRREQYF.

The genes are TRBV5-1 and TRBJ2-2; tentatively, D is TRBD2 (6 bases). The CDR3 is made up of 14 amino acids. The V and J ends lost 4 bases and 6 bases respectively, with 13 bases between them. The germline V gene encodes CDR1 SGHRS and CDR2 YFSETQ. CDR3 coding DNA: TGCGCCAGCAGCGGAGGGAATAATGCCGGGGAGCTGTTTTTT. Its translation: CASSGGNNAGELFF.

CDR3 in DNA: TGTGCCAGCAGTTACTCCCGGACAGGTTATTCACCCCTCCACTTT. Amino acid sequence: CASSYSRTGYSPLHF. The genes are TRBV6-6 and TRBJ1-6; 7 bases line up with TRBD1. This CDR3 contains 15 residues. V lost 0 bases, J lost 8 bases, and 4 bases stayed unmatched. The germline V gene has CDR1 MNHNY and CDR2 SVGAGI (reference sequence).

This rearrangement joins TRBV7-8 to TRBJ2-1; possible D gene TRBD1, 6 bases. V gave up 5 bases and J gave up 7 bases, with 12 bases separating them. Germline V gives CDR1 SGHVS, CDR2 FQNEAQ. This CDR3 region has 13 residues. Written as DNA, the CDR3 is TGTGCCAGCAGCGGAACAGGGAAGAATGAGCAGTTCTTC. It specifies CASSGTGKNEQFF.

The CDR3 region has the DNA TGTGCCAGCAGTTGGAGTTACCAAGAGACCCAGTACTTC. It translates to CASSWSYQETQYF. This chain joins TRBV6-5 and TRBJ2-5; the D is unclear. CDR3 size: 13 residues. V was trimmed by 4 bases and J by 0 bases, leaving 6 bases between them. Germline CDR1 MNHEY, CDR2 SVGAGI.

The rearrangement links TRBV24-1 to TRBJ1-2; TRBD1 agrees at 10 bases. Germline V gene lookup returns CDR1 KGHDR and CDR2 SFDVKD. The length of the CDR3 is 13 residues. The J segment lost 8 bases and the V segment lost 4 bases, leaving 3 bases of the junction unmatched. This chain's CDR3 is CATSERTGGGYTF. CDR3 nucleotide sequence: TGTGCCACCAGTGAACGGACAGGGGGAGGCTACACCTTC.

A remark on this clone: Additional DNA sequences in this sample encode the identical CDR3. The chain is built from TRBV6-1 and TRBJ1-2; D unresolved. The germline CDR1 and CDR2 sequences are MNHNS and SASEGT. This CDR3 has 12 amino acids. Trimming removed 1 base from V and 5 bases from J, with 5 bases in between. CDR3 in DNA: TGTGCCAGCAGTGAAGATAGATATGGCTACACCTTC. Translation: CASSEDRYGYTF.

CDR3 bases: TGTGCCACCAGCAGAGGAGGGGGATCCTACGAGCAGTACTTC. This gives the protein CATSRGGGSYEQYF. This chain joins TRBV15 and TRBJ2-7; D might be TRBD1 (6 bases). The V gene lost 1 base and the J gene lost 1 base, with 8 bases spanning the gap. The length of the CDR3 is 14 residues. Germline CDR1 reads LNHNV; CDR2 reads YYDKDF (reference sequence).

This clone came up a few times. The CDR3 nucleotides read TGTGCCTGGAGTCGGAGGACAGGGTCGAACACCGGGGAGCTGTTTTTT. It translates to CAWSRRTGSNTGELFF. This chain links TRBV30 with TRBJ2-2, with 8 bases identical to TRBD1. Germline V gene data show CDR1 as GTSNPN and CDR2 as SVGIG (reference sequence). The CDR3 is made up of 16 amino acids. The ends lost 2 bases at V and 0 bases at J; junction bases unmatched: 5.

The chain has TRBV10-3 and TRBJ1-6; possibly TRBD1 for D (5 bases). V was cut by 2 bases and J by 4 bases, with 6 bases left in between. The CDR3 contains 14 residues. Germline values: CDR1 ENHRY, CDR2 SYGVKD. The CDR3 protein is CAISEGAYNSPLHF. The CDR3 nucleotides are TGTGCCATCAGTGAGGGGGCTTATAATTCACCCCTCCACTTT.

The chain employs TRBV4-2 and TRBJ1-5; the D is unclear. The CDR3 extends over 13 amino acids. Trimming left V 3 bases short and J 6 bases short, with 9 bases between. Germline V lookup: CDR1 LGHNA, CDR2 YNFKEQ. The CDR3 protein is CASSQRVGQPQHF. DNA for the CDR3: TGTGCCAGCAGCCAGAGGGTGGGTCAGCCCCAGCATTTT.

The chain joins TRBV10-3 to TRBJ1-3, with 10 bases lining up with TRBD1. The CDR3 has 18 residues. CDR1 and CDR2 (germline): ENHRY, SYGVKD. Trimming cost V 7 bases and J 0 bases; bases outside gene matches: 12. Here the CDR3 DNA reads TGTGCCATCAAAGCTGGTGAGGGACAGGGGCCCTCTGGAAACACCATATATTTT. Translation gives CAIKAGEGQGPSGNTIYF.

The gene calls are TRBV28 and TRBJ1-1; 7 bases line up with TRBD1. The CDR3 contains 14 residues. Trimming at V came to 8 bases and at J to 5 bases, leaving 11 bases not matched to a gene. Germline V lookup: CDR1 MDHEN, CDR2 SYDVKM. The CDR3 loop reads CASCAGQRITEAFF. CDR3 sequence (DNA): TGTGCCAGCTGCGCGGGACAGAGAATTACTGAAGCTTTCTTT.

The chain employs TRBV13 and TRBJ2-5; a possible D gene is TRBD2 (7 bases). V was cut by 0 bases and J by 2 bases, with 10 bases left in between. Germline-derived CDR1 and CDR2 are PRHDT and FYEKMQ (reference sequence). The CDR3 is made up of 15 amino acids. The CDR3 reads CASSLGRGGQETQYF. The CDR3, as DNA: TGTGCCAGCAGCTTAGGGAGGGGGGGTCAAGAGACCCAGTACTTC.

This chain connects TRBV5-8 to TRBJ1-2; TRBD1 might be the D (5 bases). Trimming shortened V by 3 bases and J by 4 bases, and 10 bases separated the two germline ends. The germline V gene encodes CDR1 SGHTS and CDR2 YDEGEE. There are 13 residues in the CDR3. In DNA, the CDR3 is TGTGCCAGCAGCTCCACGGGGGGCTATGGCTACACCTTC. Amino acid sequence: CASSSTGGYGYTF.

This rearrangement joins TRBV2 to TRBJ1-1, with D possibly being TRBD1 (6 bases). The CDR3 covers 11 residues. CDR1 SNHLY and CDR2 FYNNEI come from the germline V gene. Trimming left V 8 bases short and J 6 bases short, with 10 bases between. The CDR3 coding sequence is TGTGCCAGCGGGAGGGGGTCTGAAGCTTTCTTT. Protein sequence: CASGRGSEAFF.

For the CDR3, the DNA is TGTGCCAGCAGCTCCAGGGGTGACACTGAAGCTTTCTTT. This codes for CASSSRGDTEAFF. V and J are TRBV7-6 and TRBJ1-1, with D maybe TRBD1 (6 bases). CDR1 is SGHVS, CDR2 FNYEAQ, per germline. The CDR3 length is 13 residues. Trimming pared 4 bases from V and 3 bases from J, leaving 9 bases between.

The V gene is TRBV2, the J gene TRBJ1-3; D not resolved. V dropped 4 bases and J dropped 4 bases, with 14 bases sitting between them. Germline-derived CDR1 and CDR2 are SNHLY and FYNNEI. The CDR3 extends over 15 amino acids. The CDR3, as DNA: TGTGCCAGCAGTGGCACCCCCCTGCGCGGAAACACCATATATTTT. This sequence encodes CASSGTPLRGNTIYF.